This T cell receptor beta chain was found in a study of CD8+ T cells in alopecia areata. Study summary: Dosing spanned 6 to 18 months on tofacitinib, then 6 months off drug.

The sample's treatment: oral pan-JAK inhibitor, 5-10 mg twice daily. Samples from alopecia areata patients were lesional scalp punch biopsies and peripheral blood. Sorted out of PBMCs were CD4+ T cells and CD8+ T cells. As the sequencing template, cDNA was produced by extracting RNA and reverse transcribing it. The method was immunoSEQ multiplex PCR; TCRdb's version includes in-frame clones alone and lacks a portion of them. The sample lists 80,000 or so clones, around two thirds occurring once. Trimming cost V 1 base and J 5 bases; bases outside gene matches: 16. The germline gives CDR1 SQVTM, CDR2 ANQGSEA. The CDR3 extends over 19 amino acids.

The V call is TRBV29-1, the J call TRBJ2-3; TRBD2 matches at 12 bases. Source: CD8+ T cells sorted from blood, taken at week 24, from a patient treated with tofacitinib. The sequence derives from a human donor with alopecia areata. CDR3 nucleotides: TGCAGCGTTGAAGGGACAGGGAGCCCTAGCGGGGGGGCATTAGATACGCAGTATTTT. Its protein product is CSVEGTGSPSGGALDTQYF.